The T cell receptor beta chain under discussion was sequenced for a study of blood T cell repertoires in COVID-19. This CDR3 is 13 amino acids long. With 5 bases removed from V and 3 bases from J, the gap between germline ends came to 11 bases. The V gene's germline CDR1 is MNHEY and CDR2 SVGEGT. Profiled with immunoSEQ multiplex PCR; TCRdb holds only in-frame clones, not every one. The sample records around 70,000 clones, 91% being singletons. Source material: peripheral blood. The chain joins TRBV6-2 or TRBV6-3 to TRBJ2-7; D perhaps matches TRBD2 (6 bases). This clonotype originated in a human donor in a cohort sampled during active COVID-19. In nucleotides, the CDR3 is TGTGCCAGCAGTCGCGGGACTTACTACGAGCAGTACTTC. Translated, it gives CASSRGTYYEQYF.